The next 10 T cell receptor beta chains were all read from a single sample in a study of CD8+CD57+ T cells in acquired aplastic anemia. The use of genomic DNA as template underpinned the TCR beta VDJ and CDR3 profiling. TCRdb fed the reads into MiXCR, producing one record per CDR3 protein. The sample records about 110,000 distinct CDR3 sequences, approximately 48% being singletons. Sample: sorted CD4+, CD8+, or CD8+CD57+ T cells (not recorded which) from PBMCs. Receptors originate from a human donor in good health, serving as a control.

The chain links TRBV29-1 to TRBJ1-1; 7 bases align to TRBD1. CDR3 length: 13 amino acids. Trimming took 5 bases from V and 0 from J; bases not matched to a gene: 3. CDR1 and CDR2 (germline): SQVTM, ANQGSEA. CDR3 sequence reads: CSVFDRVNTEAFF. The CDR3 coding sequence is TGCAGCGTTTTCGACAGGGTGAACACTGAAGCTTTCTTT.

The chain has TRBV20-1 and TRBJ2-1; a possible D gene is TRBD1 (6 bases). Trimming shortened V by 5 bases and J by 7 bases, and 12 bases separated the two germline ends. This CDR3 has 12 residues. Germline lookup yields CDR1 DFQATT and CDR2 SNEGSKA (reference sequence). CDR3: CSAAPQGNEQFF. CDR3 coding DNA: TGCAGTGCTGCCCCTCAGGGGAATGAGCAGTTCTTC.

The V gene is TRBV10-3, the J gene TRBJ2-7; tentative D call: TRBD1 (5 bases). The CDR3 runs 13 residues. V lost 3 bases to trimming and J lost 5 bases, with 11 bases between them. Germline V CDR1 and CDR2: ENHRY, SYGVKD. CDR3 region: CAISDPKTDEQYF. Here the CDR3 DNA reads TGTGCCATCAGTGATCCAAAGACAGACGAGCAGTACTTC.

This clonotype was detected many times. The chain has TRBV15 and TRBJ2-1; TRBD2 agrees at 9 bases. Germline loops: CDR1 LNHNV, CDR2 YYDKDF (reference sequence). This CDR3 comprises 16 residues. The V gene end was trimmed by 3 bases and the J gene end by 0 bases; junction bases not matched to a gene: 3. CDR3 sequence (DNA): TGTGCCACCAGCAGTATTAGCGGGGGCTCCTACAATGAGCAGTTCTTC. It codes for CATSSISGGSYNEQFF.

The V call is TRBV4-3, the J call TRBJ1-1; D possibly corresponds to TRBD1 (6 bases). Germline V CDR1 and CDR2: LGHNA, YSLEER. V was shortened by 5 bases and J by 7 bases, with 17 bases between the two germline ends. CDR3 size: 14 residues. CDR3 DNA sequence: TGCGCCAGCAGCTTGGCCTCAGGGGAGGGTGAAGCTTTCTTT. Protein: CASSLASGEGEAFF.

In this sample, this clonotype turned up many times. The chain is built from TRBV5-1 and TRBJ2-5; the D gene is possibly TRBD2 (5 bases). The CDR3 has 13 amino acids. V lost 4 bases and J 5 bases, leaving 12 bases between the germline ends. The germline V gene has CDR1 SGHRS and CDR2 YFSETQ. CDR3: CASSRRTSETQYF. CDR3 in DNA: TGCGCCAGCAGCAGGAGGACTTCGGAGACCCAGTACTTC.

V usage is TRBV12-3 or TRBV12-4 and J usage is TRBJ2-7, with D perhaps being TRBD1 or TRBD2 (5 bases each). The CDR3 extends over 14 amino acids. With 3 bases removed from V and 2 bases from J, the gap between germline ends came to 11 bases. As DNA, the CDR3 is TGTGCCAGCAGTTTCCGGGGCGGACCCTACGAGCAGTACTTC. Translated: CASSFRGGPYEQYF.

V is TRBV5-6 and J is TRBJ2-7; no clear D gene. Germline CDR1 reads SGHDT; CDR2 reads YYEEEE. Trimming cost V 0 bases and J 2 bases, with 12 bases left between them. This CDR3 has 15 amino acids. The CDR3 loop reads CASSLGEAPTYEQYV. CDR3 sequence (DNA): TGTGCCAGCAGCTTGGGGGAAGCCCCAACCTACGAGCAGTACGTC.

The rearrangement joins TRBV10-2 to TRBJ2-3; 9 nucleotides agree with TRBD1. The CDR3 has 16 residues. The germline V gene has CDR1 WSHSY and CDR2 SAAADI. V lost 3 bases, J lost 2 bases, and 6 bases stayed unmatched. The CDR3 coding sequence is TGCGCCAGCAGTGATAGGACAGGGGTTGCCACAGATACGCAGTATTTT. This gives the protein CASSDRTGVATDTQYF.

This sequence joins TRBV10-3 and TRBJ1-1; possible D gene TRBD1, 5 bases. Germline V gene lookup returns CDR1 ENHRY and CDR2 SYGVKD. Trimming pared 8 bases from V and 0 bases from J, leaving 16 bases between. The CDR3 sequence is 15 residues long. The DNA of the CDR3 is TGTGCCATCGGGGGGGTCGGGGGAATGAACACTGAAGCTTTCTTT. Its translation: CAIGGVGGMNTEAFF.